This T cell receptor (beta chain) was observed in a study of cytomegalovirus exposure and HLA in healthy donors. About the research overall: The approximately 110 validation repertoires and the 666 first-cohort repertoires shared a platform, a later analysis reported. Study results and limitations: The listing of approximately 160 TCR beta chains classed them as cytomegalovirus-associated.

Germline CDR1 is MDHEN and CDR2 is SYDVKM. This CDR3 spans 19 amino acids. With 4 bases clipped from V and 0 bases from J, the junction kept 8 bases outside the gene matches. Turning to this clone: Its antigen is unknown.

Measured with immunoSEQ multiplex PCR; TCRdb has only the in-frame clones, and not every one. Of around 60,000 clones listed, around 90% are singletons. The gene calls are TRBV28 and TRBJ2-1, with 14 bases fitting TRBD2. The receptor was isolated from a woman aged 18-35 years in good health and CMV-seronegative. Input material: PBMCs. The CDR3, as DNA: TGTGCCAGCAGTTCCTTAGGACTAGCGGGGGGAATCTCCTACAATGAGCAGTTCTTC. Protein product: CASSSLGLAGGISYNEQFF.